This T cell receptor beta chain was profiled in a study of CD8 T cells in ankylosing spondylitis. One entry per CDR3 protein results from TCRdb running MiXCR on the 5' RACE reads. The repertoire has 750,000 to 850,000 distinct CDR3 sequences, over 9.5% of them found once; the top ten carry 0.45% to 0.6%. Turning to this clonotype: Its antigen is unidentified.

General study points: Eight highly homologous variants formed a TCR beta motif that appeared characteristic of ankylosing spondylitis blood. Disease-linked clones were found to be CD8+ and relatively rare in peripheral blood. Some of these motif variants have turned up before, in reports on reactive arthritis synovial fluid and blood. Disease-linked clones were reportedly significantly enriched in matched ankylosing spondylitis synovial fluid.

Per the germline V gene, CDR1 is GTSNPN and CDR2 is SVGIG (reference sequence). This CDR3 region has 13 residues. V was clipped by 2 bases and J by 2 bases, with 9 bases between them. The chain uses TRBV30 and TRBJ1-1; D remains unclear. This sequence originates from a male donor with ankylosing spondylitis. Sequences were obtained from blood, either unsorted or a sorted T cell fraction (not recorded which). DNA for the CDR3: TGTGCCTGGAGTTTCGGACTTAACACTGAAGCTTTCTTT. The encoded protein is CAWSFGLNTEAFF. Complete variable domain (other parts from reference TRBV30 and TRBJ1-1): SQTIHQWPATLVQPVGSPLSLECTVEGTSNPNLYWYRQAAGRGLQLLFYSVGIGQISSEVPQNLSASRPQDRQFILSSKKLLLSDSGFYLCAWSFGLNTEAFFGQGTRLTVV.